This record concerns one TCR beta chain sequence. What it binds is unknown. Method: immunoSEQ multiplex PCR; TCRdb's copy keeps in-frame clones and lacks some. The sample consists of tens of thousands of clones, 65% to 90% of them appearing once. The sample belongs to a study of OX40 agonist ivuxolimab in advanced cancers. At the level of the study: Ivuxolimab was delivered to patients intravenously every 2 weeks at doses spanning 0.01 to 10 mg/kg. In three patients, partial responses were observed, one with hepatocellular carcinoma and two with cutaneous melanoma. Study observations and caveats: Among T cells, CD8+ cells averaged more expanded clones than CD4+ cells. At 0.1 to 3.0 mg/kg and by week 6, clonal expansion occurred in CD4+ and CD8+ blood T cells.

This receptor was obtained from an adult with an advanced solid tumor such as melanoma, head and neck, liver or kidney cancer. Specimen: CD4+ or CD8+ T cells sorted from blood, collected in a trial of the OX40 agonist ivuxolimab.

The CDR3 sequence is CASSPPLDGVGYTF. For the CDR3, the DNA is TGCGCCAGCAGCCCCCCCTTAGACGGAGTTGGCTACACCTTC. The genes are TRBV5-1 and TRBJ1-2, with D hard to call. The CDR3 is made up of 14 amino acids. The V gene's germline CDR1 is SGHRS and CDR2 YFSETQ. Trimming pared 4 bases from V and 7 bases from J, leaving 17 bases between.